These 15 T cell receptor beta chains were sequenced from one sample in a study of blood T cell repertoires in COVID-19. Measured with immunoSEQ multiplex PCR; TCRdb has only the in-frame clones, and not every one. The data show about 430,000 clones, more than 70% seen once. Sequenced material: PBMCs or T cells enriched from blood (not recorded which). The origin of the receptors is a young woman who had been exposed to COVID-19.

This chain links TRBV6-5 with TRBJ1-5, with 8 bases lining up with TRBD1. V lost 10 bases, J lost 6 bases, and 8 bases stayed unmatched. The CDR3 contains 13 residues. Germline values: CDR1 MNHEY, CDR2 SVGAGI. The CDR3 here is CATRGQGAQPQHF. Here the CDR3 DNA reads TGTGCCACCAGGGGGCAGGGGGCTCAGCCCCAGCATTTT.

V gene TRBV27 combines with J gene TRBJ2-7, with 14 bases that match TRBD2. CDR3 size: 17 residues. V shed 6 bases, J shed 4 bases, and the junction held 11 bases outside the gene matches. Per the germline V gene, CDR1 is MNHEY and CDR2 is SMNVEV (reference sequence). CDR3 loop: CASSMGLRTSGGYEQYF. In DNA form, the CDR3 reads TGTGCCAGCAGCATGGGCCTCCGGACTAGCGGGGGGTACGAGCAGTACTTC.

For the CDR3, the DNA is TGTGCCAGCAGCTTAGGGGGACAGGGGCCCTATGGCTACACCTTC. This codes for CASSLGGQGPYGYTF. The chain links TRBV7-2 to TRBJ1-2, with TRBD1 matching 10 bases. CDR1 is SGHTA and CDR2 is FQGNSA in the germline V gene. The CDR3 is 15 amino acids. Germline trimming cut 1 base from V and 4 bases from J; bases unmatched to any gene: 3.

For the CDR3, the DNA is TGTGCCAGTAGTACCGATATCAATTACAGAACATACACCTTC. Translation gives CASSTDINYRTYTF. The chain has TRBV19 and TRBJ1-2; D not resolved. The V end was cut by 4 bases, the J end by 11 bases, with 20 bases between. This CDR3 is built from 14 residues. Germline V gene data show CDR1 as LNHDA and CDR2 as SQIVND (reference sequence).

V gene TRBV28 combines with J gene TRBJ2-7; no firm D call. The CDR3 has 15 residues. CDR1 MDHEN and CDR2 SYDVKM come from the germline V gene. Trimming pared 3 bases from V and 3 bases from J, leaving 15 bases between. The CDR3 loop is CASSFSPPRSYEQYF. CDR3 DNA sequence: TGTGCCAGCAGTTTCTCCCCCCCGAGGAGCTACGAGCAGTACTTC.

The chain is built from TRBV28 and TRBJ2-7; 7 bases align to TRBD1. The CDR3 runs to 17 residues. Losses at the gene ends were 4 bases for V and 2 bases for J; bases not matched to a gene: 14. Germline V lookup: CDR1 MDHEN, CDR2 SYDVKM. The CDR3 sequence: CASSSESIRDRAYEQYF. CDR3 DNA sequence: TGTGCCAGCAGTTCGGAATCGATCCGGGACAGAGCCTACGAGCAGTACTTC.

CDR3 in DNA: TGTGCCAGCAGACCCGGACAGGGAGGCCAGCCCCAGCATTTT. This encodes CASRPGQGGQPQHF. The V and J genes are TRBV2 and TRBJ1-5; 8 nucleotides align to TRBD1. V shed 6 bases, J shed 7 bases, and the junction held 8 bases outside the gene matches. This CDR3 region has 14 residues. Germline V gives CDR1 SNHLY, CDR2 FYNNEI.

The chain uses TRBV6-5 and TRBJ1-2; possibly TRBD1 for D (6 bases). CDR1 is MNHEY, CDR2 SVGAGI, per germline. The CDR3 covers 14 residues. Trimming took 4 bases from V and 6 from J, leaving 15 bases between them. CDR3 region: CASSFLTGSNGYTF. DNA of the CDR3: TGTGCCAGCAGTTTCTTGACAGGATCGAATGGCTACACCTTC.

The V call is TRBV2, the J call TRBJ2-7; weak D call: TRBD2 (5 bases). Per the germline V gene, CDR1 is SNHLY and CDR2 is FYNNEI. The CDR3 runs 13 residues. V gave up 0 bases and J gave up 2 bases, with 5 bases separating them. CDR3: CASSEARAYEQYF. CDR3 coding DNA: TGTGCCAGCAGTGAAGCGAGGGCCTACGAGCAGTACTTC.

A single count supports this clone. The chain links TRBV19 to TRBJ1-1, with D possibly being TRBD1 (6 bases). The CDR3 covers 13 residues. Germline assignment: CDR1 LNHDA and CDR2 SQIVND (reference sequence). The V end was cut by 6 bases, the J end by 5 bases, with 13 bases between. The CDR3 loop is CASREYRETEAFF. The CDR3 DNA is TGTGCCAGTAGAGAATACAGGGAGACTGAAGCTTTCTTT.

The rearrangement links TRBV5-1 to TRBJ2-5, with 9 bases identical to TRBD1. This CDR3 contains 15 residues. Per germline, CDR1 SGHRS and CDR2 YFSETQ. The ends lost 4 bases at V and 5 bases at J; junction bases unmatched: 9. The CDR3 sequence is CASSVGTGFLETQYF. CDR3 nucleotide sequence: TGCGCCAGCAGCGTCGGGACAGGGTTTTTGGAGACCCAGTACTTC.

This clone turned up a few times. The chain is built from TRBV27 and TRBJ2-7, with 8 bases identical to TRBD2. Per germline, CDR1 MNHEY and CDR2 SMNVEV (reference sequence). This CDR3 comprises 15 residues. V shed 6 bases, J shed 5 bases, and the junction held 12 bases outside the gene matches. The CDR3 DNA reads as TGTGCCAGCAGCCATACCCCGGGACTAGTCCACGAGCAGTACTTC. It is translated as CASSHTPGLVHEQYF.

The gene calls are TRBV28 and TRBJ2-3, with D unresolved. This CDR3 comprises 15 residues. Germline V lookup: CDR1 MDHEN, CDR2 SYDVKM. Deletions cut 6 bases from V and 6 bases from J, with 19 bases between. The CDR3 region has the DNA TGTGCCAGCAGGCCGCGAACTGAAGCTATGGATACGCAGTATTTT. It encodes CASRPRTEAMDTQYF.

The chain couples TRBV7-8 to TRBJ2-7; TRBD1 matches at 7 bases. With V trimmed by 4 bases and J by 4 bases, 7 bases remained unmatched. This CDR3 has 14 residues. The germline V gene encodes CDR1 SGHVS and CDR2 FQNEAQ. The CDR3 nucleotides read TGTGCCAGCAGCTCCCTGGGACAGACTTACGAGCAGTACTTC. It specifies CASSSLGQTYEQYF. The variable domain in full, with the rest retrieved from reference TRBV7-8 and TRBJ2-7, is GAGVSQSPRYKVAKRGQDVALRCDPISGHVSLFWYQQALGQGPEFLTYFQNEAQLDKSGLPSDRFFAERPEGSVSTLKIQRTQQEDSAVYLCASSSLGQTYEQYFGPGTRLTVT.

The chain has TRBV4-1 and TRBJ2-7; 12 bases are a match to TRBD2. V was pared by 2 bases and J by 3 bases, with 5 bases of the junction left unmatched. In germline, CDR1 is MGHRA, CDR2 YSYEKL. This CDR3 contains 16 residues. This chain's CDR3 is CASSQQRTSGIYEQYF. The CDR3 DNA follows: TGCGCCAGCAGCCAACAAAGGACTAGCGGGATCTACGAGCAGTACTTC.